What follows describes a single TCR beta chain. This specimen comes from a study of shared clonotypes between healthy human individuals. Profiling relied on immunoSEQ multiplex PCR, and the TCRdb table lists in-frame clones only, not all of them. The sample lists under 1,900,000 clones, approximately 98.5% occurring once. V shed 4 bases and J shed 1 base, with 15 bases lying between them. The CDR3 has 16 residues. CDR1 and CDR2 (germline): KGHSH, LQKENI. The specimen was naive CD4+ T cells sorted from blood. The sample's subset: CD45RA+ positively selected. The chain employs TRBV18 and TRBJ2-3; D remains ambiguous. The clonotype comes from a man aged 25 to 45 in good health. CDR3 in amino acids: CASSHSAGIRTDTQYF. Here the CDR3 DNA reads TGTGCCAGCTCACATTCAGCTGGGATACGCACAGATACGCAGTATTTT.